This note documents a single T cell receptor beta chain sequence. The data belong to a study of blood T cell repertoires in COVID-19. On the study more broadly: Samples representing acute and convalescent COVID-19 were sourced from the United States, Italy and Spain.

Between the trimmed V and J ends, which lost 2 bases and 11 bases, there was a span of 26 bases. The CDR3 consists of 17 residues. In the study's own analysis: Reference gene primer amplification yielded estimated nucleated cell counts. This table comes from immunoSEQ multiplex PCR, and its TCRdb copy is limited to in-frame clones, with some not included. V and J calls plus clone size are reproduced from that table; the DNA served to infer D and trimming. The table shows fewer than 120,000 clones, with 76% occurring only once. The chain couples TRBV5-7 to TRBJ1-5; tentatively, D is TRBD1 (5 bases). TRBV5-7 qualifies as an ORF whose function is uncertain. The sequence derives from a woman older than 75 with acute or convalescent COVID-19. Sequenced input: peripheral blood. The CDR3 is CASSFTGRGRTLWAQHF. CDR3 sequence (DNA): TGTGCCAGCAGCTTCACTGGGCGGGGCAGGACCCTCTGGGCCCAGCATTTT.